This T cell receptor (beta chain) was sequenced in a study of T cell repertoires in MIS-A myocarditis. Clones were sequenced by immunoSEQ multiplex PCR, and TCRdb holds only the in-frame ones, with some missing. Among approximately 10,000 clones, around 89% were seen once, and the ten largest hold approximately 2.2%. This clone is a singleton in its sample. This clonotype was sampled from a man younger than 30 with fulminant myocarditis from multisystem inflammatory syndrome in adults (MIS-A) after COVID-19. Sequencing used thoracic lymph node tissue obtained at autopsy.

The CDR3 reads CATSREFNEQFF. For the CDR3, the DNA is TGTGCCACCAGCAGAGAATTCAATGAGCAGTTCTTC. The chain uses TRBV15 and TRBJ2-1; D ambiguous. Germline lookup yields CDR1 LNHNV and CDR2 YYDKDF (reference sequence). This CDR3 has 12 amino acids. V shed 0 bases and J shed 6 bases, with 3 bases lying between them.